This T cell receptor beta chain was captured in a study of shared clonotypes between healthy human individuals. It was about 180 ng DNA, approximately 28,000 T cell genomes, that sorted-subset replicate PCRs used. Data came from immunoSEQ multiplex PCR; TCRdb stores just in-frame clones and leaves some out. The sample comprises 850,000 to 1,200,000 clones, around 74% of which are singletons, and approximately 1.5% rests with the top ten. This clone was counted between two and nine times. Between the trimmed V and J ends, which lost 4 bases and 8 bases, there was a span of 14 bases. The length of the CDR3 is 13 residues. In germline, CDR1 is GTSNPN, CDR2 SVGIG (reference sequence).

Sample: memory CD4+ T cells sorted from blood. Subset here: CD45RA-negative fraction. The TCR sequence derives from a man between 18 and 35 years old in good health. This chain links TRBV30 with TRBJ1-4; tentatively, D is TRBD1 (5 bases). The CDR3 DNA reads as TGTGCCTGGACCGCAGGGAGTGGAGAAAAACTGTTTTTT. It encodes CAWTAGSGEKLFF. Full variable domain (remainder filled in from reference TRBV30 and TRBJ1-4): SQTIHQWPATLVQPVGSPLSLECTVEGTSNPNLYWYRQAAGRGLQLLFYSVGIGQISSEVPQNLSASRPQDRQFILSSKKLLLSDSGFYLCAWTAGSGEKLFFGSGTQLSVL.